The 2 T cell receptor beta chains given below trace back to one sample, sequenced in a study of early stage breast cancer tumors. Profiled with immunoSEQ multiplex PCR; TCRdb holds only in-frame clones, not every one. The table has more than 65,000 clones, 75% to 90% seen once; the top ten hold 4.7%. The sequenced sample consisted of blood. These receptors were obtained from a middle-aged person with breast cancer.

This rearrangement joins TRBV5-8 to TRBJ1-1; D gene ambiguous. V shed 5 bases and J shed 6 bases, with 17 bases lying between them. The CDR3 covers 14 residues. CDR1 SGHTS and CDR2 YDEGEE come from the germline V gene. CDR3 in amino acids: CASRPGPYGAEAFF. The CDR3, as DNA: TGTGCCAGCAGACCCGGGCCTTATGGAGCTGAAGCTTTCTTT.

The J gene is TRBJ2-7, the V gene TRBV5-1; 8 positions agree with TRBD2. Trimming at V came to 9 bases and at J to 2 bases, leaving 7 bases not matched to a gene. This CDR3 comprises 13 residues. Germline assignment: CDR1 SGHRS and CDR2 YFSETQ. The CDR3 here is CATEAGATYEQYF. The CDR3 DNA is TGCGCCACGGAAGCGGGGGCAACCTACGAGCAGTACTTC.